These 16 T cell receptor beta chains were sequenced from one sample in a study of blood T cell repertoires in COVID-19. The repertoire was sequenced with immunoSEQ multiplex PCR; TCRdb's copy has only in-frame clones and lacks some. The table lists around 300,000 clones, approximately 90% of them singletons, with more than 6% in the top ten. Material: peripheral blood. These receptors all come from a woman in her twenties or thirties with COVID-19, enrolled during active disease.

Only one count was recorded for this clone. This chain connects TRBV5-1 to TRBJ2-1, with D possibly matching TRBD2 (5 bases). Germline V gives CDR1 SGHRS, CDR2 YFSETQ. Trimming took off 0 bases at V and 15 bases at J, with 16 bases between the two ends. The CDR3 sequence is 13 residues long. The CDR3 DNA reads TGCGCCAGCAGCTTGGGAGGGCCCGTGAGTGGGTTCTTC. Translated: CASSLGGPVSGFF.

The J gene is TRBJ2-5, the V gene TRBV28; D is possibly TRBD2 (6 bases). V was clipped by 6 bases and J by 3 bases, with 11 bases between them. The CDR3 covers 13 residues. In germline, CDR1 is MDHEN, CDR2 SYDVKM. The CDR3 sequence is CASSPPGEETQYF. DNA of the CDR3: TGTGCCAGCAGCCCTCCGGGGGAAGAGACCCAGTACTTC.

The chain uses TRBV7-4 and TRBJ2-5; weak D call: TRBD2 (5 bases). This CDR3 is built from 15 residues. Between the trimmed V and J ends, which lost 1 base and 5 bases, there was a span of 14 bases. Per the germline V gene, CDR1 is SGHVT and CDR2 is SQSDAQ. Here the CDR3 reads CASSLVMGSGETQYF. The CDR3 DNA follows: TGTGCCAGCAGCTTAGTAATGGGGTCGGGGGAGACCCAGTACTTC.

The genes are TRBV30 and TRBJ2-3; maybe TRBD1 (6 bases). The CDR3 is 17 residues long. The V end was cut by 0 bases, the J end by 6 bases, with 22 bases between. Per the germline V gene, CDR1 is GTSNPN and CDR2 is SVGIG (reference sequence). CDR3 in amino acids: CAWSVGGAGDARDTQYF. The DNA for the CDR3 is TGTGCCTGGAGTGTAGGGGGTGCCGGAGACGCACGCGATACGCAGTATTTT.

This chain uses TRBV6-4 with TRBJ1-2, with D perhaps matching TRBD1 (5 bases). Between the trimmed V and J ends, which lost 8 bases and 8 bases, there was a span of 18 bases. The V gene's germline CDR1 is MRHNA and CDR2 SNTAGT. The CDR3 totals 13 residues. Here the CDR3 reads CASRDPRRGGYTF. The CDR3 nucleotides read TGTGCCAGCCGCGACCCGAGAAGGGGAGGCTACACCTTC.

The J gene is TRBJ1-1, the V gene TRBV5-5; 9 bases agree with TRBD1. V dropped 0 bases and J dropped 1; count of bases not matched to a gene: 1. CDR3 length: 15 residues. The germline CDR1 and CDR2 sequences are SGHKS and YYEKEE (reference sequence). The CDR3 here is CASSLAGQGNTEAFF. DNA for the CDR3: TGTGCCAGCAGCTTGGCGGGACAGGGGAACACTGAAGCTTTCTTT.

This chain connects TRBV24-1 to TRBJ2-4; 9 bases are shared with TRBD1. The CDR3 runs 16 residues. The V gene's germline CDR1 is KGHDR and CDR2 SFDVKD. Germline trimming cut 5 bases from V and 3 bases from J; bases unmatched to any gene: 7. The DNA for the CDR3 is TGTGCCACCAGTGCCACCGGGACAGGGAGCAAAAACATTCAGTACTTC. Protein product: CATSATGTGSKNIQYF.

The chain couples TRBV6-2 or TRBV6-3 to TRBJ2-2, with TRBD2 matching over 10 bases. V gave up 7 bases and J gave up 5 bases; unmatched junction bases: 13. The CDR3 runs 17 residues. Germline V gives CDR1 MNHEY, CDR2 SVGEGT. CDR3 nucleotide sequence: TGTGCCAGCACCCCCTCCCGGGCTAGCGGGAGAACCGGGGAGCTGTTTTTT. It encodes CASTPSRASGRTGELFF.

The chain carries TRBV13 and TRBJ2-3; 7 nucleotides line up with TRBD2. Per the germline V gene, CDR1 is PRHDT and CDR2 is FYEKMQ (reference sequence). V gave up 2 bases and J gave up 3 bases; unmatched junction bases: 11. The CDR3 is 17 amino acids. The CDR3 sequence is CASSLNLGGGPTDTQYF. The CDR3 DNA reads as TGTGCCAGCAGCTTAAACCTCGGCGGGGGTCCTACAGATACGCAGTATTTT.

The chain recombines TRBV28 with TRBJ1-1, with TRBD1 matching over 7 bases. There are 15 residues in the CDR3. Germline loops: CDR1 MDHEN, CDR2 SYDVKM. J was trimmed by 4 bases and V by 2 bases; bases with no gene match: 7. CDR3 amino acids: CASSLVQGVGTEAFF. The CDR3 nucleotides are TGTGCCAGCAGTTTAGTTCAGGGGGTGGGCACTGAAGCTTTCTTT.

The genes are TRBV19 and TRBJ2-1; 10 nucleotides match TRBD2. Germline V gene lookup returns CDR1 LNHDA and CDR2 SQIVND (reference sequence). This CDR3 spans 19 amino acids. V lost 5 bases, J lost 0 bases, and 13 bases stayed unmatched. CDR3 nucleotide sequence: TGTGCCAGTAGTGTTCTAGGACTAGCGGCCCCAAGCTCCTACAATGAGCAGTTCTTC. Translating gives CASSVLGLAAPSSYNEQFF.

This rearrangement joins TRBV4-3 to TRBJ2-1; D is perhaps TRBD1 (6 bases). Germline CDR1 reads LGHNA; CDR2 reads YSLEER. Between the trimmed V and J ends, which lost 1 base and 9 bases, there was a span of 10 bases. This CDR3 region has 13 residues. This CDR3 reads CASSQAQGSEQFF. CDR3 nucleotides: TGCGCCAGCAGCCAAGCTCAGGGGAGTGAGCAGTTCTTC.

The chain carries TRBV15 and TRBJ2-3, with 15 bases matching TRBD2. There are 17 residues in the CDR3. The trim removed 0 bases at V and 4 bases at J, leaving 2 bases unmatched. Germline CDR1 LNHNV, CDR2 YYDKDF (reference sequence). As DNA, the CDR3 is TGTGCCACCAGCAGAGAGGGACTAGCGGGAGGTGCAGATACGCAGTATTTT. This sequence encodes CATSREGLAGGADTQYF.

This chain connects TRBV18 to TRBJ1-1; D unclear. The V and J ends lost 2 bases and 0 bases respectively, with 10 bases between them. CDR1 is KGHSH, CDR2 LQKENI, per germline. CDR3 length: 15 residues. The CDR3 loop is CASSPYSPMNTEAFF. Here the CDR3 DNA reads TGTGCCAGCTCACCATACAGCCCCATGAACACTGAAGCTTTCTTT. Together with reference TRBV18 and TRBJ1-1, the CDR3 gives the full variable domain: NAGVMQNPRHLVRRRGQEARLRCSPMKGHSHVYWYRQLPEEGLKFMVYLQKENIIDESGMPKERFSAEFPKEGPSILRIQQVVRGDSAAYFCASSPYSPMNTEAFFGQGTRLTVV.

This chain links TRBV28 with TRBJ1-2; D call uncertain. V was pared by 6 bases and J by 4 bases, with 15 bases between. This CDR3 has 14 residues. Germline V gene sequence: CDR1 MDHEN, CDR2 SYDVKM. The CDR3 is CASSPRGRSYGYTF. The CDR3 bases are TGTGCCAGCAGCCCGCGAGGGCGGAGCTATGGCTACACCTTC.

The V and J genes are TRBV28 and TRBJ1-5; tentatively, D is TRBD1 (6 bases). CDR3 size: 14 residues. V was trimmed by 3 bases and J by 9 bases, leaving 15 bases between them. Germline assignment: CDR1 MDHEN and CDR2 SYDVKM. The CDR3 DNA follows: TGTGCCAGCAGTTTGAGGGGGAGGGTGCTGCCCCAGCATTTT. Translation gives CASSLRGRVLPQHF. The variable domain in full, completed from reference TRBV28 and TRBJ1-5, reads DVKVTQSSRYLVKRTGEKVFLECVQDMDHENMFWYRQDPGLGLRLIYFSYDVKMKEKGDIPEGYSVSREKKERFSLILESASTNQTSMYLCASSLRGRVLPQHFGDGTRLSIL.